This TCR beta chain was recorded in a study of OX40 agonist ivuxolimab in advanced cancers. Overall study results and limits: In CD8+ T cells, expanded clones were on average more numerous than in CD4+.

Germline V lookup: CDR1 GTSNPN, CDR2 SVGIG (reference sequence). The CDR3 contains 15 residues. J lost 0 bases, V lost 4 bases, and 1 base had no gene match. A remark on this clone: What it recognizes is unknown.

TCRdb's table, derived via immunoSEQ multiplex PCR, lists solely in-frame clones and lacks some. The sample includes about 97,000 clones, approximately 87% of them seen just once. The sample here was CD4+ or CD8+ T cells sorted from blood, taken in a trial of the OX40 agonist ivuxolimab. The chain is built from TRBV30 and TRBJ2-2, with 11 bases identical to TRBD2. The TCR sequence derives from an adult with an advanced solid tumor such as melanoma, head and neck, liver or kidney cancer. The CDR3: CAWTSGGSNTGELFF. As DNA, the CDR3 is TGTGCCTGGACTAGCGGGGGGTCGAACACCGGGGAGCTGTTTTTT.